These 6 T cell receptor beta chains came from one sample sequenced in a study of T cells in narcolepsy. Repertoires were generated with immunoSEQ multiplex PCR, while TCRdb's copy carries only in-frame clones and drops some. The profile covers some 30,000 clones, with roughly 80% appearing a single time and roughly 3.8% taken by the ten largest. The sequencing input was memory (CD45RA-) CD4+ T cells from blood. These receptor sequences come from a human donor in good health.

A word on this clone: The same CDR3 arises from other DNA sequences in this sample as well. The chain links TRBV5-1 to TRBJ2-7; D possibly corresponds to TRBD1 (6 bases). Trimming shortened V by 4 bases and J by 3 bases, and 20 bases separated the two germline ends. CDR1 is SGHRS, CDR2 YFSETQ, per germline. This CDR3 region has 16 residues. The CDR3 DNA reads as TGCGCCAGCAGCCCGGGGCACAGGGACACTTACTACGAGCAGTACTTC. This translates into CASSPGHRDTYYEQYF.

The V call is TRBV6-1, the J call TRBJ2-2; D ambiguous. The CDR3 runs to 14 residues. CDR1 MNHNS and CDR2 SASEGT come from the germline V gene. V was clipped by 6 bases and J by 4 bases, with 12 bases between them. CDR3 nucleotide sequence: TGTGCCAGCAGGTCAACTCTCACCACCGGGGAGCTGTTTTTT. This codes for CASRSTLTTGELFF.

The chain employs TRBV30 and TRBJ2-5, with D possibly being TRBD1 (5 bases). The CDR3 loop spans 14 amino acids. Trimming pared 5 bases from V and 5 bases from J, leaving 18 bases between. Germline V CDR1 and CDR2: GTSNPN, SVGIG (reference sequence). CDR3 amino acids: CAWWAGQTWETQYF. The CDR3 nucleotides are TGTGCCTGGTGGGCAGGGCAGACTTGGGAGACCCAGTACTTC.

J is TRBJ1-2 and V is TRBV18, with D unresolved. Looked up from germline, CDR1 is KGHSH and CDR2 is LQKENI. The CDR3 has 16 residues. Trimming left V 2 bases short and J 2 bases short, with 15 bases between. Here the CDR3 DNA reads TGTGCCAGCTCACCAGGGATGAATACCCTAAACTATGGCTACACCTTC. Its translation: CASSPGMNTLNYGYTF.

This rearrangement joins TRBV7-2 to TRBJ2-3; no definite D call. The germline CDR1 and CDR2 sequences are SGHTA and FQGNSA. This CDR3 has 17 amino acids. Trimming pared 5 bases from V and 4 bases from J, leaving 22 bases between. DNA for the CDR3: TGTGCCAGCAGCCCTCCCCTAGGTTACCCCCGGGCAGATACGCAGTATTTT. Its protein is CASSPPLGYPRADTQYF.

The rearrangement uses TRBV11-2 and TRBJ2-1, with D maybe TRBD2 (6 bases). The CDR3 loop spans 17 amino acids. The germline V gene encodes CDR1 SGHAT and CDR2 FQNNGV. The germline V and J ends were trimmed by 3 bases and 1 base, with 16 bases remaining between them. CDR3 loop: CASSLEEGGGSYNEQFF. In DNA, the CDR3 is TGTGCCAGCAGCTTGGAGGAGGGAGGAGGGTCCTACAATGAGCAGTTCTTC.